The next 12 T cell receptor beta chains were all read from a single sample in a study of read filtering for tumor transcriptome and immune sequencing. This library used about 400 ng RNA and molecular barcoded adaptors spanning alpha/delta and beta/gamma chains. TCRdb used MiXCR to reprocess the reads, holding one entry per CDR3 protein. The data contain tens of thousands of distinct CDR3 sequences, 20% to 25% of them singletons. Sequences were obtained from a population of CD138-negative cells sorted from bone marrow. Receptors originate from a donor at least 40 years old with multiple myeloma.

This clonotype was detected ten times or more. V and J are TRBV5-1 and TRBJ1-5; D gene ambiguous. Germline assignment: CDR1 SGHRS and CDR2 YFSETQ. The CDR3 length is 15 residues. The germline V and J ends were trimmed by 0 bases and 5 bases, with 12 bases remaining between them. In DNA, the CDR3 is TGCGCCAGCAGCTTGGTGCCAGGCACTTATCAGCCCCAGCATTTT. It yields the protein CASSLVPGTYQPQHF. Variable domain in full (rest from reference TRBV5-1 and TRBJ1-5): KAGVTQTPRYLIKTRGQQVTLSCSPISGHRSVSWYQQTPGQGLQFLFEYFSETQRNKGNFPGRFSGRQFSNSRSEMNVSTLELGDSALYLCASSLVPGTYQPQHFGDGTRLSIL.

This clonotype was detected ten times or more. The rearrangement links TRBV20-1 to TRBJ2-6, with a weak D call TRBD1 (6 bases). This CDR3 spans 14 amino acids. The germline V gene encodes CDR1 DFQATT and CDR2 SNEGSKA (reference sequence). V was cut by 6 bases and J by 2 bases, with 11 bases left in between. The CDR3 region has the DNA TGCAGTGCCCGACAGGAGACTGGGGCCAACGTCCTGACTTTC. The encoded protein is CSARQETGANVLTF.

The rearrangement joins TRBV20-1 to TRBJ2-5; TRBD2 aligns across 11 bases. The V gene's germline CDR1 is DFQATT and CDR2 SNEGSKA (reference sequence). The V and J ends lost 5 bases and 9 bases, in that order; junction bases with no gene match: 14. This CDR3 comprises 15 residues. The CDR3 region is CSAYPRLAGGWAQYF. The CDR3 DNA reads TGCAGTGCTTATCCGAGGCTAGCGGGGGGTTGGGCCCAGTACTTC.

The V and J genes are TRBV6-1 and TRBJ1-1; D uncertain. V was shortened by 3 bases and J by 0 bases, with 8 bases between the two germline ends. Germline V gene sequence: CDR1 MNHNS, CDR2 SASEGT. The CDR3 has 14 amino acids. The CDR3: CASSDAGLNTEAFF. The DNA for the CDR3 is TGTGCCAGCAGTGATGCAGGATTGAACACTGAAGCTTTCTTT.

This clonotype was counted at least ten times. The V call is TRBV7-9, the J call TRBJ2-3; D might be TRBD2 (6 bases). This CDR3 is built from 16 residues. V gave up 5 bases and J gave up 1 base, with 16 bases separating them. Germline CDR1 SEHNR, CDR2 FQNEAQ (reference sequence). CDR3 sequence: CASSPSGGGRTDTQYF. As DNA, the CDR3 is TGTGCCAGCAGCCCCTCCGGGGGTGGGCGCACAGATACGCAGTATTTT.

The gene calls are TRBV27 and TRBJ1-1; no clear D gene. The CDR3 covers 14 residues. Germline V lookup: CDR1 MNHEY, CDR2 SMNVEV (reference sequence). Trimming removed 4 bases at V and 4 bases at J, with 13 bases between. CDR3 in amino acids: CASSSRRESTEAFF. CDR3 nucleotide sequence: TGTGCCAGCAGTTCTCGCAGAGAGAGCACTGAAGCTTTCTTT.

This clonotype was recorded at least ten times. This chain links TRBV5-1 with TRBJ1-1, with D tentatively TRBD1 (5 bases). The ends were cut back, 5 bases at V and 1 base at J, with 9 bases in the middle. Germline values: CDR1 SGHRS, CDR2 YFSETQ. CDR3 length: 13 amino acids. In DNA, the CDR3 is TGCGCCAGCAGGATAGGGACGAACACTGAAGCTTTCTTT. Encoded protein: CASRIGTNTEAFF. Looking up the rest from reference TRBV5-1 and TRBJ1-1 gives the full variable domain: KAGVTQTPRYLIKTRGQQVTLSCSPISGHRSVSWYQQTPGQGLQFLFEYFSETQRNKGNFPGRFSGRQFSNSRSEMNVSTLELGDSALYLCASRIGTNTEAFFGQGTRLTVV.

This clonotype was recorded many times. DNA of the CDR3: TGCAGTGCTAGAGAGGGACAGGGGGTAGATACGCAGTATTTT. Translating it yields CSAREGQGVDTQYF. The rearrangement joins TRBV20-1 to TRBJ2-3; TRBD1 matches at 11 bases. The trim removed 0 bases at V and 5 bases at J, leaving 1 base unmatched. From germline, CDR1 is DFQATT and CDR2 SNEGSKA (reference sequence). The length of the CDR3 is 14 residues.

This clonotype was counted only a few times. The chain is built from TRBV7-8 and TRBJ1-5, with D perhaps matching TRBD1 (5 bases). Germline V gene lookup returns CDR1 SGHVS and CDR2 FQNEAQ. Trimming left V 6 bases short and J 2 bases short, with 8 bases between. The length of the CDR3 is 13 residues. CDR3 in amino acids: CASRLGGNQPQHF. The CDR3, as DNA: TGTGCCAGCAGATTGGGGGGCAATCAGCCCCAGCATTTT. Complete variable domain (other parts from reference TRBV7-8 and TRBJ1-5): GAGVSQSPRYKVAKRGQDVALRCDPISGHVSLFWYQQALGQGPEFLTYFQNEAQLDKSGLPSDRFFAERPEGSVSTLKIQRTQQEDSAVYLCASRLGGNQPQHFGDGTRLSIL.

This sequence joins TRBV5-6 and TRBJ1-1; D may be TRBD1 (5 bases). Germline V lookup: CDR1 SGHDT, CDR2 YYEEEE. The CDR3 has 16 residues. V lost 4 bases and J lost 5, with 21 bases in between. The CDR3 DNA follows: TGTGCCAGCAGCCTCAAATGGGGGTCTTCCCGAACTGAAGCTTTCTTT. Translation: CASSLKWGSSRTEAFF.

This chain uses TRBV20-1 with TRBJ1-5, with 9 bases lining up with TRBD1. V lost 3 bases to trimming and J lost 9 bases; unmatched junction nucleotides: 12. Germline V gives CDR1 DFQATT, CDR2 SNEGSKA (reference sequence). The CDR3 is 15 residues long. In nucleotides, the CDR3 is TGCAGTGCTAGGCCACCGGGACAGGGCAGCCTGCCCCAGCATTTT. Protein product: CSARPPGQGSLPQHF.

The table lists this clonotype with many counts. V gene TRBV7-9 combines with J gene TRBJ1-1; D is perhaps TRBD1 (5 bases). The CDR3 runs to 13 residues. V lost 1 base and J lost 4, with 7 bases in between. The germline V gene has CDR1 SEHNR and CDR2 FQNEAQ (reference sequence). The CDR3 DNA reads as TGTGCCAGCAGCTTAGAGGGGAGCACTGAAGCTTTCTTT. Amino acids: CASSLEGSTEAFF.